Listed below are T cell receptor beta chains from one sample, sequenced in a study of cytomegalovirus exposure and HLA in healthy donors. Sequencing was performed with immunoSEQ multiplex PCR; in TCRdb, only in-frame clones are kept and a portion is missing. The data show around 150,000 clones, almost 90% seen once. Sequences were obtained from PBMCs. These receptors originate from a young woman in good health and CMV-seropositive. Both conserved end residues are part of each CDR3. The order of the fields is J gene, V gene, clone size, D gene, CDR3 DNA, CDR3 protein. A D gene is named only where the DNA matches it firmly. The listing skips clone size in some rows; elsewhere it reads once, few, many or a size class.

j_gene: TRBJ1-3
v_gene: TRBV28
abundance: -
d_gene: TRBD1
CDR3nt: TGTGCCAGCAGGACAGGGGTCCCTGGAAACACCATATATTTT
CDR3aa: CASRTGVPGNTIYF

j_gene: TRBJ2-7
v_gene: TRBV28
abundance: -
d_gene: -
CDR3nt: TGTGCCAGCACCTCGCCCAGGTTTGACTCCTACGAGCAGTACTTC
CDR3aa: CASTSPRFDSYEQYF

j_gene: TRBJ2-1
v_gene: TRBV6-5
abundance: few
d_gene: -
CDR3nt: TGTGCCAGCAGCTCCCCCCTAAACTACAATGAGCAGTTCTTC
CDR3aa: CASSSPLNYNEQFF

j_gene: TRBJ1-1
v_gene: TRBV6-6
abundance: -
d_gene: TRBD1
CDR3nt: TGTGCCAGCAGTCGTCCCGGGACAGGGGAGACTGAAGCTTTCTTT
CDR3aa: CASSRPGTGETEAFF

j_gene: TRBJ2-7
v_gene: TRBV5-4
abundance: -
d_gene: TRBD2
CDR3nt: TGTGCCAGCAGCCCCGGGACTAGCGGCTACGAGCAGTACTTC
CDR3aa: CASSPGTSGYEQYF

j_gene: TRBJ2-7
v_gene: TRBV9
abundance: few
d_gene: TRBD1
CDR3nt: TGTGCCAGCAGCGTAGGGGACAGGTGGTACGAGCAGTACTTC
CDR3aa: CASSVGDRWYEQYF

j_gene: TRBJ1-1
v_gene: TRBV19
abundance: -
d_gene: TRBD1
CDR3nt: TGTGCCAGTAGTCTCGGACAGGGGAGGTACGCTGAAGCTTTCTTT
CDR3aa: CASSLGQGRYAEAFF

j_gene: TRBJ1-2
v_gene: TRBV7-8
abundance: -
d_gene: TRBD1
CDR3nt: TGTGCCAGCAGCTTAGGACAGGGTGGGAACTATGGCTACACCTTC
CDR3aa: CASSLGQGGNYGYTF

j_gene: TRBJ1-2
v_gene: TRBV4-1
abundance: -
d_gene: -
CDR3nt: TGCGCCAGCAGCCAAGAAGCGGCAGGCCGGGCCTATGGCTACACCTTC
CDR3aa: CASSQEAAGRAYGYTF

j_gene: TRBJ2-7
v_gene: TRBV7-6
abundance: once
d_gene: TRBD2
CDR3nt: TGTGCCAGCAGCTTCGAACGGGAGGGGTCATACGAGCAGTACTTC
CDR3aa: CASSFEREGSYEQYF

j_gene: TRBJ2-1
v_gene: TRBV7-9
abundance: -
d_gene: TRBD2
CDR3nt: TGTGCCAGCAGCTTACGCCCCCCTTGGGGGGGAAATGAGCAGTTCTTC
CDR3aa: CASSLRPPWGGNEQFF

j_gene: TRBJ1-4
v_gene: TRBV7-9
abundance: once
d_gene: -
CDR3nt: TGTGCCAGCAGCCCCCCGGTAGGGGTAGATGAAAAACTGTTTTTT
CDR3aa: CASSPPVGVDEKLFF

j_gene: TRBJ2-1
v_gene: TRBV19
abundance: -
d_gene: TRBD2
CDR3nt: TGTGCCAGTAGTCCTAGCGGGAGGGGAGGGGTTTACAATGAGCAGTTCTTC
CDR3aa: CASSPSGRGGVYNEQFF

j_gene: TRBJ2-1
v_gene: TRBV7-3
abundance: -
d_gene: TRBD2
CDR3nt: TGTGCCAGCAGTGTCGGGGGGGCCCAGAATGAGCAGTTCTTC
CDR3aa: CASSVGGAQNEQFF

j_gene: TRBJ1-2
v_gene: TRBV9
abundance: -
d_gene: -
CDR3nt: TGTGCCAGCAGCACTAATAACTATGGCTACACCTTC
CDR3aa: CASSTNNYGYTF

j_gene: TRBJ2-1
v_gene: TRBV6-5
abundance: -
d_gene: -
CDR3nt: TGTGCCAGCAGTTCCCCGCCGGGACTGATATACAATGAGCAGTTCTTC
CDR3aa: CASSSPPGLIYNEQFF

j_gene: TRBJ1-6
v_gene: TRBV27
abundance: -
d_gene: -
CDR3nt: TGTGCCAGCAGTCTACAAACAGGGAGTGGAAATTCACCCCTCCACTTT
CDR3aa: CASSLQTGSGNSPLHF

j_gene: TRBJ1-5
v_gene: TRBV2
abundance: -
d_gene: TRBD1
CDR3nt: TGTGCCAGCAGCGAGTACCGGGACAGGGATCATCAGCCCCAGCATTTT
CDR3aa: CASSEYRDRDHQPQHF

j_gene: TRBJ2-7
v_gene: TRBV30
abundance: -
d_gene: -
CDR3nt: TGTGCCTGGATCTCTTCTTATAGCGGGACAGTCGCCTACGAGCAGTACTTC
CDR3aa: CAWISSYSGTVAYEQYF

j_gene: TRBJ1-2
v_gene: TRBV5-6
abundance: -
d_gene: -
CDR3nt: TGTGCCAGCAGATCGCAGGGTAACTATGGCTACACCTTC
CDR3aa: CASRSQGNYGYTF

j_gene: TRBJ2-7
v_gene: TRBV6-5
abundance: -
d_gene: TRBD1
CDR3nt: TGTGCCAGCGGCCCGGACAGGGTGGCCGAGCAGTACTTC
CDR3aa: CASGPDRVAEQYF

j_gene: TRBJ1-2
v_gene: TRBV13
abundance: -
d_gene: TRBD1
CDR3nt: TGTGCCAGCAGCCCCCAGCCGGGACAGGGAGGAGGCTACACCTTC
CDR3aa: CASSPQPGQGGGYTF

j_gene: TRBJ2-5
v_gene: TRBV11-1
abundance: -
d_gene: TRBD2
CDR3nt: TGTGCCAGCAGCCCCCGACTAGCGGGGAAAGAGACCCAGTACTTC
CDR3aa: CASSPRLAGKETQYF

j_gene: TRBJ2-1
v_gene: TRBV11-2
abundance: -
d_gene: -
CDR3nt: TGTGCCAGCAGCTTTTCCCCCCCATCTTCGGCGGGATCCTACAATGAGCAGTTCTTC
CDR3aa: CASSFSPPSSAGSYNEQFF

j_gene: TRBJ2-1
v_gene: TRBV9
abundance: -
d_gene: -
CDR3nt: TGTGCCAGCAGCGTAGCGGGAGAAGACAATGAGCAGTTCTTC
CDR3aa: CASSVAGEDNEQFF

j_gene: TRBJ1-5
v_gene: TRBV5-8
abundance: -
d_gene: -
CDR3nt: TGTGCCAGCAGCCAGTACGGCAATCAGCCCCAGCATTTT
CDR3aa: CASSQYGNQPQHF

j_gene: TRBJ1-2
v_gene: TRBV11-2
abundance: -
d_gene: -
CDR3nt: TGTGCCAGCAGCTTGGGACAAACACCACATGGCTACACCTTC
CDR3aa: CASSLGQTPHGYTF

j_gene: TRBJ1-4
v_gene: TRBV11-2
abundance: -
d_gene: TRBD1
CDR3nt: TGTGCCAGCAGCCCAACAGGGGTGAGGCGCGAAAAACTGTTTTTT
CDR3aa: CASSPTGVRREKLFF

j_gene: TRBJ2-1
v_gene: TRBV7-3
abundance: -
d_gene: -
CDR3nt: TGTGCCAGCAGCTTATTAGGAGGGCAGTACAATGAGCAGTTCTTC
CDR3aa: CASSLLGGQYNEQFF

j_gene: TRBJ1-1
v_gene: TRBV28
abundance: -
d_gene: -
CDR3nt: TGTGCCAGCACCTTGGGGGGGCAGACTGAAGCTTTCTTT
CDR3aa: CASTLGGQTEAFF

j_gene: TRBJ2-7
v_gene: TRBV11-2
abundance: -
d_gene: TRBD2
CDR3nt: TGTGCCAGCAGCTCGGGACTAGCGGGACTCGAGCAGTACTTC
CDR3aa: CASSSGLAGLEQYF

j_gene: TRBJ1-1
v_gene: TRBV5-4
abundance: -
d_gene: TRBD1
CDR3nt: TGTGCCAGCAGCCGCACAGGGGATACCACTGAAGCTTTCTTT
CDR3aa: CASSRTGDTTEAFF

j_gene: TRBJ2-3
v_gene: TRBV7-2
abundance: -
d_gene: -
CDR3nt: TGTGCCAGCAGCTTAAATGGGGCTAGAATGGATACGCAGTATTTT
CDR3aa: CASSLNGARMDTQYF

j_gene: TRBJ2-3
v_gene: TRBV14
abundance: -
d_gene: TRBD1
CDR3nt: TGTGCCAGCAGCCCCCGGACAGGAGGCACAGATACGCAGTATTTT
CDR3aa: CASSPRTGGTDTQYF

j_gene: TRBJ1-2
v_gene: TRBV9
abundance: -
d_gene: -
CDR3nt: TGTGCCAGCAGCGCCGGGGGGACCATCAGAAACTATGGCTACACCTTC
CDR3aa: CASSAGGTIRNYGYTF

j_gene: TRBJ2-7
v_gene: TRBV27
abundance: -
d_gene: TRBD2
CDR3nt: TGTGCCAGCAGCCCAGGGACTAGCGGGAGCAACGAGCAGTACTTC
CDR3aa: CASSPGTSGSNEQYF

j_gene: TRBJ2-5
v_gene: TRBV5-5
abundance: -
d_gene: -
CDR3nt: TGTGCCAGCAGCTTCTACGGGAGGACCCAGTACTTC
CDR3aa: CASSFYGRTQYF

j_gene: TRBJ2-1
v_gene: TRBV28
abundance: -
d_gene: TRBD2
CDR3nt: TGTGCCAGCGGGAGGCTAGCGGTATACAATGAGCAGTTCTTC
CDR3aa: CASGRLAVYNEQFF

j_gene: TRBJ2-1
v_gene: TRBV11-2
abundance: -
d_gene: -
CDR3nt: TGTGCCAGCAGCTTAGTTAGTAGCGGAGTGTACAATGAGCAGTTCTTC
CDR3aa: CASSLVSSGVYNEQFF

j_gene: TRBJ2-7
v_gene: TRBV18
abundance: -
d_gene: -
CDR3nt: TGTGCCAGCTCACCTCTGGAGGAGCAGTACTTC
CDR3aa: CASSPLEEQYF

j_gene: TRBJ1-4
v_gene: TRBV6-5
abundance: -
d_gene: -
CDR3nt: TGTGCCAGCAGTTACTCGATGCAGAATGAAAAACTGTTTTTT
CDR3aa: CASSYSMQNEKLFF

j_gene: TRBJ1-4
v_gene: TRBV27
abundance: -
d_gene: -
CDR3nt: TGTGCCAGCAGTTCCAGGGTGGGGTACAATGAAAAACTGTTTTTT
CDR3aa: CASSSRVGYNEKLFF

j_gene: TRBJ1-2
v_gene: TRBV7-3
abundance: -
d_gene: TRBD1
CDR3nt: TGTGCCAGCAGCCCGGGACAGGGCCATGGCTACACCTTC
CDR3aa: CASSPGQGHGYTF

j_gene: TRBJ2-5
v_gene: TRBV5-1
abundance: -
d_gene: TRBD1
CDR3nt: TGCGCCAGCAGTAGGGACAGGGGCGGAGAGACCCAGTACTTC
CDR3aa: CASSRDRGGETQYF

j_gene: TRBJ2-1
v_gene: TRBV4-3
abundance: -
d_gene: -
CDR3nt: TGCGCCAGCAGCCAGGCACGGGACAATGAGCAGTTCTTC
CDR3aa: CASSQARDNEQFF

j_gene: TRBJ2-2
v_gene: TRBV28
abundance: -
d_gene: TRBD1
CDR3nt: TGTGCCAGCAGTTTGACAGGGCAGGGGACCGGGGAGCTGTTTTTT
CDR3aa: CASSLTGQGTGELFF

j_gene: TRBJ2-1
v_gene: TRBV10-1
abundance: -
d_gene: TRBD2
CDR3nt: TGCGCCAGCAGTGAGCGGGAGGGCTACAATGAGCAGTTCTTC
CDR3aa: CASSEREGYNEQFF

j_gene: TRBJ2-5
v_gene: TRBV29-1
abundance: -
d_gene: -
CDR3nt: TGCAGCGTTGACTTTGCAGGGTACCTAGAGACCCAGTACTTC
CDR3aa: CSVDFAGYLETQYF

j_gene: TRBJ2-7
v_gene: TRBV9
abundance: -
d_gene: TRBD2
CDR3nt: TGTGCCAGCAGCCTGGGACTAGCGGGGGTGCAGTACTTC
CDR3aa: CASSLGLAGVQYF

j_gene: TRBJ1-5
v_gene: TRBV2
abundance: few
d_gene: -
CDR3nt: TGTGCCAGCAGTGAATATGATCAGCCCCAGCATTTT
CDR3aa: CASSEYDQPQHF

j_gene: TRBJ1-2
v_gene: TRBV27
abundance: -
d_gene: -
CDR3nt: TGTGCCACCTCGGACAGAAACTATGGCTACACCTTC
CDR3aa: CATSDRNYGYTF

j_gene: TRBJ2-2
v_gene: TRBV5-1
abundance: -
d_gene: TRBD1
CDR3nt: TGCGCCAGCGGATTGACAGGGCCGAACACCGGGGAGCTGTTTTTT
CDR3aa: CASGLTGPNTGELFF

j_gene: TRBJ2-5
v_gene: TRBV7-9
abundance: -
d_gene: TRBD2
CDR3nt: TGTGCCAGCAGCCAGGACCAAGTGGCGGGAGAGAGGGAGACCCAGTACTTC
CDR3aa: CASSQDQVAGERETQYF

j_gene: TRBJ1-2
v_gene: TRBV6-1
abundance: -
d_gene: -
CDR3nt: TGTGCCAGCACGACATCCCCGGGGGATCCTGGCTACACCTTC
CDR3aa: CASTTSPGDPGYTF